The TCR beta chain under discussion was sequenced for a study of T cell responses to AZD1222 COVID-19 vaccine. Study details: It was second doses at about 4 or about 12 weeks that were pooled.

The germline V and J ends were trimmed by 4 bases and 8 bases, with 11 bases remaining between them. Germline V gene lookup returns CDR1 SEHNR and CDR2 FQNEAQ (reference sequence). The CDR3 has 12 amino acids. Study findings and constraints: The repertoires were collected only after the peak T cell response. Researchers report vaccine-associated CD4 TCRs spanning spike, with dominance at 160-218 and 743-854.

As for this clone: The antigen remains undetermined.

The repertoire was sequenced with immunoSEQ multiplex PCR; TCRdb's copy has only in-frame clones and lacks some. The table records some 120,000 clones, around nine tenths of them present only once. The J gene is TRBJ1-2, the V gene TRBV7-9; TRBD1 might be the D (6 bases). The sequencing used peripheral blood, collected on day 0 of AZD1222 vaccination. The receptor's source is an adult in good health. This CDR3 reads CASSSGGHGYTF. The CDR3 bases are TGTGCCAGCAGCTCTGGGGGACACGGCTACACCTTC.